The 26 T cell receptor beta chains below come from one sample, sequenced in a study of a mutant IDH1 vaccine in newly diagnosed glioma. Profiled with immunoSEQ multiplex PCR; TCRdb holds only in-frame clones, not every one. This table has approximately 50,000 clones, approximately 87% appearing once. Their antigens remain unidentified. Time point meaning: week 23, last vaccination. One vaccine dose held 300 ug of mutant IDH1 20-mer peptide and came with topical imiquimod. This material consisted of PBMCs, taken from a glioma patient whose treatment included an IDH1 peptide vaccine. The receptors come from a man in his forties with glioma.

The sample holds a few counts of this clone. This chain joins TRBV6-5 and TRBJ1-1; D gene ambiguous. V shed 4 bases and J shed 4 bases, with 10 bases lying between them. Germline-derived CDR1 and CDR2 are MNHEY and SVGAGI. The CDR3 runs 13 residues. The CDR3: CASSSKMGTEAFF. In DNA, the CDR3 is TGTGCCAGCAGTTCAAAGATGGGCACTGAAGCTTTCTTT.

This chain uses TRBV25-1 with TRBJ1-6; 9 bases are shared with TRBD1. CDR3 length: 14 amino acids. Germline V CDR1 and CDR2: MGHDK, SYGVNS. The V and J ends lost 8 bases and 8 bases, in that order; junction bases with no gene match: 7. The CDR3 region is CASDLGTGYSPLHF. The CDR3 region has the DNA TGTGCCAGCGACCTCGGGACAGGGTATTCACCCCTCCACTTT.

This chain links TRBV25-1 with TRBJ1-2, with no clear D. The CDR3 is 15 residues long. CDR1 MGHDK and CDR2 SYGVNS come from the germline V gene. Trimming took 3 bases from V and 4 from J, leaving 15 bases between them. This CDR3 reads CASSDIPQVVYGYTF. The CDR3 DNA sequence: TGTGCCAGCAGTGATATACCTCAAGTCGTCTATGGCTACACCTTC.

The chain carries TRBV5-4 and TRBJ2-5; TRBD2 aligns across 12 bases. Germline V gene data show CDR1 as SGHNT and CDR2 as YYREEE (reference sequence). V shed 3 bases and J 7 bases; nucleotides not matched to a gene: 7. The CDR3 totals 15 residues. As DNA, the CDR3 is TGTGCCAGCAGCTACCGGACTAGCGGGGATTGGACCCAGTACTTC. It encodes CASSYRTSGDWTQYF.

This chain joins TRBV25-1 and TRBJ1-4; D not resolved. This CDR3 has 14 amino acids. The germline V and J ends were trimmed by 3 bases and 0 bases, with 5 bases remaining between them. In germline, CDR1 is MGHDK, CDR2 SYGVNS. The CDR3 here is CASSDSPTNEKLFF. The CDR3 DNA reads TGTGCCAGCAGTGACAGCCCAACTAATGAAAAACTGTTTTTT.

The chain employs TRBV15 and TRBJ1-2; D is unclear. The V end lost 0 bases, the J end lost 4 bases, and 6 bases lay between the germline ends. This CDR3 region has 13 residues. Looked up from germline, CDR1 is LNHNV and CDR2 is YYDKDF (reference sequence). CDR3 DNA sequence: TGTGCCACCAGCAGAGATGGGGTCTATGGCTACACCTTC. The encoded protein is CATSRDGVYGYTF.

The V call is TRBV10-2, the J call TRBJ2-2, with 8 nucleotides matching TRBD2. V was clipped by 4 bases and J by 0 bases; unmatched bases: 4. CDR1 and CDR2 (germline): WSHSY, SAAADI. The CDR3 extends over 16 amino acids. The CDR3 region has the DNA TGCGCCAGCAGTGGTAGCGGGACCGCGAACACCGGGGAGCTGTTTTTT. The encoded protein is CASSGSGTANTGELFF.

CDR3 residues: CASRVGGTGVTPQHF. CDR3 in DNA: TGTGCCAGCAGGGTGGGGGGGACAGGGGTCACGCCCCAGCATTTT. V and J are TRBV6-6 and TRBJ1-5, with 10 positions matching TRBD1. J was trimmed by 9 bases and V by 6 bases; bases with no gene match: 11. Germline V CDR1 and CDR2: MNHNY, SVGAGI (reference sequence). The CDR3 contains 15 residues.

CDR3 protein: CASSLGSPYEQYF. The CDR3 DNA is TGTGCCAGCAGCTTGGGGAGTCCCTACGAGCAGTACTTC. The chain has TRBV5-6 and TRBJ2-7; D remains unclear. Trimming stripped 0 bases from V and 2 bases from J, with 6 bases between. Looked up from germline, CDR1 is SGHDT and CDR2 is YYEEEE. This CDR3 is 13 amino acids long.

CDR3 nucleotide sequence: TGTGCCAGCAGCTTAGCAGGGGTTTTGGCTAATGAAAAACTGTTTTTT. Encoded protein: CASSLAGVLANEKLFF. The chain joins TRBV7-9 to TRBJ1-4, with D possibly TRBD1 on 5 matching bases. The ends were cut back, 0 bases at V and 3 bases at J, with 11 bases in the middle. This CDR3 comprises 16 residues. CDR1 and CDR2 (germline): SEHNR, FQNEAQ (reference sequence).

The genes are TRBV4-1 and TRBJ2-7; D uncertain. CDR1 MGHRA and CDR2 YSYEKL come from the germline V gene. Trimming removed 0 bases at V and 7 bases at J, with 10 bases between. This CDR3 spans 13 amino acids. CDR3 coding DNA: TGCGCCAGCAGCCAAGATTTAGCTTGGGAGCAGTACTTC. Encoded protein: CASSQDLAWEQYF.

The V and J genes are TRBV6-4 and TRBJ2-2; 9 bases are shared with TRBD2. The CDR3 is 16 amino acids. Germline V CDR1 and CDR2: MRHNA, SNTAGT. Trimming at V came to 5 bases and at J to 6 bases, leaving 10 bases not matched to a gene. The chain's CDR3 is CASSPLAGVTAGELFF. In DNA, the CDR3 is TGTGCCAGCAGTCCCTTAGCGGGAGTAACCGCCGGGGAGCTGTTTTTT.

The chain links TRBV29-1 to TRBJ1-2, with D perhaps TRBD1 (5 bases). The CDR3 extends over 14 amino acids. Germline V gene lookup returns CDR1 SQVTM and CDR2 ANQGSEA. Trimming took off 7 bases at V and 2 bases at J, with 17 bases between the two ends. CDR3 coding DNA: TGCAGCGCAAGGATAGGCCAGGGAAACTATGGCTACACCTTC. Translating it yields CSARIGQGNYGYTF.

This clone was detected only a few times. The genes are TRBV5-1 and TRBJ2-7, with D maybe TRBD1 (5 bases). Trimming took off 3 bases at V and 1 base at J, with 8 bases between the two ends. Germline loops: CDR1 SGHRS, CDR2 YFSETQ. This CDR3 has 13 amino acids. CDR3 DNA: TGCGCCAGCAGCTGGCAGGGTTCCTACGAGCAGTACTTC. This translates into CASSWQGSYEQYF. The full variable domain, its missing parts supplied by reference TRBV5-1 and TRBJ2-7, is KAGVTQTPRYLIKTRGQQVTLSCSPISGHRSVSWYQQTPGQGLQFLFEYFSETQRNKGNFPGRFSGRQFSNSRSEMNVSTLELGDSALYLCASSWQGSYEQYFGPGTRLTVT.

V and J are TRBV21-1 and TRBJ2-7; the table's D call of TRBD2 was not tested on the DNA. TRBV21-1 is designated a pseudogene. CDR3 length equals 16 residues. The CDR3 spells CASSNRSSGRSYEQYF. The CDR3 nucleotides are TGTGCCAGCAGCAACCGGAGTAGCGGGAGGTCCTACGAGCAGTACTTC.

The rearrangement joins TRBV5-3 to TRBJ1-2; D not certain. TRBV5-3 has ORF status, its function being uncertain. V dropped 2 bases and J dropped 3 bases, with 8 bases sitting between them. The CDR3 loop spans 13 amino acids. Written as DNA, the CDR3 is TGTGCCAGAAGCTTAGGAGAGGACTATGGCTACACCTTC. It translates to CARSLGEDYGYTF.

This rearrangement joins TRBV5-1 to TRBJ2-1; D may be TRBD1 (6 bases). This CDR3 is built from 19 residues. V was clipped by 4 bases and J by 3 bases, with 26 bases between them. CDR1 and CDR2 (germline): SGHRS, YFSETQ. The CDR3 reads CASSERPKWTASLYNEQFF. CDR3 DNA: TGCGCCAGCAGCGAACGTCCGAAATGGACAGCCTCCCTCTACAATGAGCAGTTCTTC.

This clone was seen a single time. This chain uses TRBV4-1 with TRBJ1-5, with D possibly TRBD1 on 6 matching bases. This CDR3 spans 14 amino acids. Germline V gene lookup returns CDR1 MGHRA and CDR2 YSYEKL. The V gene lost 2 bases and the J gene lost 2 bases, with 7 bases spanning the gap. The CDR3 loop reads CASSQRQGNQPQHF. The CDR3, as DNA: TGCGCCAGCAGCCAAAGACAGGGCAATCAGCCCCAGCATTTT.

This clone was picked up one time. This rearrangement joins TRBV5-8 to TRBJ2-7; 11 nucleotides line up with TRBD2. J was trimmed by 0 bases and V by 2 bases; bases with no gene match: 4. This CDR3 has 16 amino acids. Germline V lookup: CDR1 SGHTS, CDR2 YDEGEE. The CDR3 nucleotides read TGTGCCAGCAGCTTCAGGACTAGCGGGTACTCCTACGAGCAGTACTTC. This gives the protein CASSFRTSGYSYEQYF.

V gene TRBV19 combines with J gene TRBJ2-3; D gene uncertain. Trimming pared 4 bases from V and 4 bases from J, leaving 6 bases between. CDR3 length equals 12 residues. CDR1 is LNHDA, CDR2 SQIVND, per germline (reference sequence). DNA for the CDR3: TGTGCCAGTAGTAGCCAGTCAGATACGCAGTATTTT. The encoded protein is CASSSQSDTQYF.

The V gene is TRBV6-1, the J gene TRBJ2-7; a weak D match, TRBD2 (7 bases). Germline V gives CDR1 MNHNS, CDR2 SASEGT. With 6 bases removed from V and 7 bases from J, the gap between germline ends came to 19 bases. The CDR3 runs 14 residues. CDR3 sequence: CASRSRGGVVEQYF. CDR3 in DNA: TGTGCCAGCAGGAGTAGGGGGGGAGTAGTGGAGCAGTACTTC.

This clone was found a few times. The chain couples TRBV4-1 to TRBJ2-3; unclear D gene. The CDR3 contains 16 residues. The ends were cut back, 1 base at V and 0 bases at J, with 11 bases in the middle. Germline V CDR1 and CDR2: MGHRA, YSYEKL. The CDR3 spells CASSQGQTGSTDTQYF. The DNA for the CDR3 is TGCGCCAGCAGCCAAGGTCAAACCGGTAGCACAGATACGCAGTATTTT.

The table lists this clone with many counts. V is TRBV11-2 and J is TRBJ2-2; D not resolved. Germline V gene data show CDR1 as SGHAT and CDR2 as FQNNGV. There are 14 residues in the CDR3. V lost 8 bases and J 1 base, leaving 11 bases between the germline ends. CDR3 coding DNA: TGTGCCAGCGCCCATCGAAGGAACACCGGGGAGCTGTTTTTT. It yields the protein CASAHRRNTGELFF. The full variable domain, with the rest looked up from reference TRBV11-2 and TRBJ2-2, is EAGVAQSPRYKIIEKRQSVAFWCNPISGHATLYWYQQILGQGPKLLIQFQNNGVVDDSQLPKDRFSAERLKGVDSTLKIQPAKLEDSAVYLCASAHRRNTGELFFGEGSRLTVL.

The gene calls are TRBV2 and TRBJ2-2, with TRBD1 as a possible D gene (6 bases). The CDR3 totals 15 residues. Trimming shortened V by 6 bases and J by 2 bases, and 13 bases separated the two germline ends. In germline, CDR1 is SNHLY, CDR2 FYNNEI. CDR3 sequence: CASRAGTSNTGELFF. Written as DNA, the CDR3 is TGTGCCAGCAGAGCCGGGACAAGTAACACCGGGGAGCTGTTTTTT.

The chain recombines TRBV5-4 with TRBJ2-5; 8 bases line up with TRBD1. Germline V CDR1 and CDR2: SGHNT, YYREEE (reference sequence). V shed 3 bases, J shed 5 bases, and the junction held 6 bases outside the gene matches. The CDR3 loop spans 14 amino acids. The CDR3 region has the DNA TGTGCCAGCAGCTATGGACAGGGAGGCGAGACCCAGTACTTC. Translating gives CASSYGQGGETQYF.

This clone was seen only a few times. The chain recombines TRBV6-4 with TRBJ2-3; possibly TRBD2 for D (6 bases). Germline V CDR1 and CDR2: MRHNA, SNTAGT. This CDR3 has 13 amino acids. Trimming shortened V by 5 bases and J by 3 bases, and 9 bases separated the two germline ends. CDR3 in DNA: TGTGCCAGCAGTCGGCGGGATACAGATACGCAGTATTTT. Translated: CASSRRDTDTQYF.